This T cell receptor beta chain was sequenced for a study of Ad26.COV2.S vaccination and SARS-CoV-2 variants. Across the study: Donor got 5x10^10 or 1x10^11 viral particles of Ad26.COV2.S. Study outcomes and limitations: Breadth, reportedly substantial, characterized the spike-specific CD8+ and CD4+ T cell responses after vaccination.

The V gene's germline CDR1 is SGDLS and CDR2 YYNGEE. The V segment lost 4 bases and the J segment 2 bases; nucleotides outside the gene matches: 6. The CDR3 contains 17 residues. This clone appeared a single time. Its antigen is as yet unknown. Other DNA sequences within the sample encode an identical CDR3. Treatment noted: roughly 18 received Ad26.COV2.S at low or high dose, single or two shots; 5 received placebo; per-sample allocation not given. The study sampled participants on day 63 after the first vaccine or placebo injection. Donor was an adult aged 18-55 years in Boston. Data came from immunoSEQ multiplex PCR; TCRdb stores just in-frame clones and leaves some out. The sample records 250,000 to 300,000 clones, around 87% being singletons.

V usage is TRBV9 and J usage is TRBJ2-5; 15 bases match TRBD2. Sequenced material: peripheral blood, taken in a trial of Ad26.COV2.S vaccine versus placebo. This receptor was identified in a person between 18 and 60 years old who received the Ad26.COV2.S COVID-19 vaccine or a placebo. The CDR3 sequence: CASSLGLAGGGQETQYF. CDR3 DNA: TGTGCCAGCAGCTTGGGACTAGCGGGAGGTGGTCAAGAGACCCAGTACTTC. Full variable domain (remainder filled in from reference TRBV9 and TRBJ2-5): DSGVTQTPKHLITATGQRVTLRCSPRSGDLSVYWYQQSLDQGLQFLIQYYNGEERAKGNILERFSAQQFPDLHSELNLSSLELGDSALYFCASSLGLAGGGQETQYFGPGTRLLVL.